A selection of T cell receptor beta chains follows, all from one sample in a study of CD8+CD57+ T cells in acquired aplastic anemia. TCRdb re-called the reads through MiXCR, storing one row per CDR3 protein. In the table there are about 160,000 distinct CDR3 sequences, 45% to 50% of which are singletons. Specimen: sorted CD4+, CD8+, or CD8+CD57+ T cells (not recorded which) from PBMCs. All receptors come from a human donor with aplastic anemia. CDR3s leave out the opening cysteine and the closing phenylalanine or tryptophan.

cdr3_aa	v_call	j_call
SVETAEQF	TRBV29-1	TRBJ2-1
SASAGTGYNEQF	TRBV20-1	TRBJ2-1
ASSGRAGAEAF	TRBV9	TRBJ1-1
ASSLVWDTQY	TRBV7-8	TRBJ2-3
ASSLRDSYEQY	TRBV6-1	TRBJ2-7
ASREGGLAGAYEQY	TRBV2	TRBJ2-7
ATSVGPGKAF	TRBV24-1	TRBJ1-1
ASSIAAVPNEQY	TRBV19	TRBJ2-7
ASSLASGVEQY	TRBV7-9	TRBJ2-7
ASSIQGQANQPQH	TRBV19	TRBJ1-5
ASSPRTSGGETQY	TRBV13	TRBJ2-5
ASSYRDLLQETQY	TRBV6-2/TRBV6-3	TRBJ2-5
ASSQLPGLAGGNEQF	TRBV4-2	TRBJ2-1
ASSLPTSNTEAF	TRBV5-8	TRBJ1-1